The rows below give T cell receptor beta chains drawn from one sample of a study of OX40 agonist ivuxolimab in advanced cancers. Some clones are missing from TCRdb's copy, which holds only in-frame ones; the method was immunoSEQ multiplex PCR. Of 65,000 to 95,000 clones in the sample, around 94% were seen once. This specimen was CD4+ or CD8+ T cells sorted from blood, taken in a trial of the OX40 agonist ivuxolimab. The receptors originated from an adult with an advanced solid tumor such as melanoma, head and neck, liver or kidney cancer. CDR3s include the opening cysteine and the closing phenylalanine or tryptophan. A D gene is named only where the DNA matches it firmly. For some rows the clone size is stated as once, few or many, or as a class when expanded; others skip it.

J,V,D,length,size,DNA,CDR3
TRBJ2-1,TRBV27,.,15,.,TGTGCCAGCAGTTTAAGGCGGGACGGCATTAATGAGCAGTTCTTC,CASSLRRDGINEQFF
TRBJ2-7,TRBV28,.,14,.,TGTGCCAGCAGTTTGGGGGGGGCGATCTACGAGCAGTACTTC,CASSLGGAIYEQYF
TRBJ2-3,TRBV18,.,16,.,TGTGCCAGCTCACCACCCAGCGGGCTTAGCACAGATACGCAGTATTTT,CASSPPSGLSTDTQYF
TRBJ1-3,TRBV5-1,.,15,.,TGCGCCAGCAGCTTGGAGGCAGGGACTGGAAACACCATATATTTT,CASSLEAGTGNTIYF
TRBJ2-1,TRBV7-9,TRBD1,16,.,TGTGCCAGCAGCAAAGACAGGGCGCTACTATCCAATGAGCAGTTCTTC,CASSKDRALLSNEQFF
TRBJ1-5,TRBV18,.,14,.,TGTGCCAGCTCTCCTGGACGGACGGATCAGCCCCAGCATTTT,CASSPGRTDQPQHF
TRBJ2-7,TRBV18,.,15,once,TGTGCCAGCTCAGCAAAGGAGTCCCCCTACCACGAGCAGTACTTC,CASSAKESPYHEQYF
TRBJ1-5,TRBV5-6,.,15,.,TGTGCCAGCAGCCCCCGCGGGACTCCGGATCAGCCCCAGCATTTT,CASSPRGTPDQPQHF
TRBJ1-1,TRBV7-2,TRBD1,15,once,TGTGCCAGCAGCCCAGTACGGGACAGGGTTACTGAAGCTTTCTTT,CASSPVRDRVTEAFF
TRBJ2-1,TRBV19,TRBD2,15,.,TGTGCCAGTAAGGAGGGAGGGCCGGACTACAATGAGCAGTTCTTC,CASKEGGPDYNEQFF
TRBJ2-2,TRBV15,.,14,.,TGTGCCACCAGCAGAGGAAGTACCACCGGGGAGCTGTTTTTT,CATSRGSTTGELFF
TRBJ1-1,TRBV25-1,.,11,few,TGTGCCAGCGGTAGGTTAGGGGAAGCTTTCTTT,CASGRLGEAFF
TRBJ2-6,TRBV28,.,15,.,TGTGCCAGCACCGGGGGTGCATCTGGGGCCAACGTCCTGACTTTC,CASTGGASGANVLTF
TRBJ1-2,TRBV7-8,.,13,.,TGTGCCAGCAGCCCCCCGTCGGGGGGCGGCTACACCTTC,CASSPPSGGGYTF
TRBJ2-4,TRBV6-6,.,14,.,TGTGCCAGCAGTTCCCGGACAGCAGGGGGGATTCAGTACTTC,CASSSRTAGGIQYF
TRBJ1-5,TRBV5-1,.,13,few,TGCGCCAGCAGCATGGGGGGCAATCAGCCCCAGCATTTT,CASSMGGNQPQHF
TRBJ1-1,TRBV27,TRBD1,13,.,TGTGCCAGCAGTCCTTGGACAGGTTTTGAAGCTTTCTTT,CASSPWTGFEAFF
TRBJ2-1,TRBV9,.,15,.,TGTGCCAGCAGCGTGGGGCCGAACTCCTACAATGAGCAGTTCTTC,CASSVGPNSYNEQFF